This T cell receptor (beta chain) was captured by sequencing in a study of blood T cell repertoires in COVID-19. The CDR3 runs 16 residues. Looked up from germline, CDR1 is LGHDT and CDR2 is YNNKEL (reference sequence). Trimming at V came to 2 bases and at J to 2 bases, leaving 7 bases not matched to a gene. Only in-frame clones appear in the TCRdb table, and some are missing; sequencing was by immunoSEQ multiplex PCR. In the table there are roughly 200,000 clones, 90% of which are singletons. This chain connects TRBV3-1 (or the pseudogene TRBV3-2) to TRBJ1-1, with 8 bases that match TRBD1. The sample comprised peripheral blood. This clonotype originated in a man aged 45-65 years with acute or convalescent COVID-19. This CDR3 is CASSQWTGPLNTEAFF. DNA for the CDR3: TGTGCCAGCAGCCAATGGACAGGGCCCCTTAACACTGAAGCTTTCTTT.